Listed below are T cell receptor beta chains from one sample, sequenced in a study of shared clonotypes between healthy human individuals. Clones were read by immunoSEQ multiplex PCR, and TCRdb kept only the in-frame ones, dropping some. The sample lists some 2 million clones; roughly 94% were seen once. The sequenced material came from naive CD8+ T cells sorted from blood. These receptors were taken from a man younger than 30 in good health. CDR3s leave out the opening cysteine and the closing phenylalanine or tryptophan. Fields, in order: CDR3 length, V gene, CDR3 protein.

CDR3 length: 10
V gene: TRBV29-1
CDR3 protein: SVEGGGYGYT

CDR3 length: 12
V gene: TRBV4-1
CDR3 protein: ASSQGGGGTEAF

CDR3 length: 11
V gene: TRBV2
CDR3 protein: ASRGQGGTEAF

CDR3 length: 14
V gene: TRBV27
CDR3 protein: ASSLYSGAITDTQY

CDR3 length: 12
V gene: TRBV13
CDR3 protein: ASSLADSNYGYT

CDR3 length: 13
V gene: TRBV9
CDR3 protein: ASSVGGLADYEQY

CDR3 length: 11
V gene: TRBV6-1
CDR3 protein: ASRGGGFYEQY

CDR3 length: 13
V gene: TRBV19
CDR3 protein: ASRLTGISNQPQH

CDR3 length: 13
V gene: TRBV5-1
CDR3 protein: ASSPTSGRNYEQY

CDR3 length: 16
V gene: TRBV11-1
CDR3 protein: ASSLGLAGGPKLETQY

CDR3 length: 13
V gene: TRBV28
CDR3 protein: ASSLYQGASETQY

CDR3 length: 9
V gene: TRBV27
CDR3 protein: ASRVGDTQY

CDR3 length: 13
V gene: TRBV28
CDR3 protein: ASSLSPLAVNEQF

CDR3 length: 12
V gene: TRBV28
CDR3 protein: ASSFRGSNQPQH

CDR3 length: 13
V gene: TRBV11-2
CDR3 protein: ASSSQVSGANVLT

CDR3 length: 14
V gene: TRBV27
CDR3 protein: ASSSSAGELNNEQF

CDR3 length: 14
V gene: TRBV27
CDR3 protein: ASSSRLAEHTDTQY

CDR3 length: 11
V gene: TRBV29-1
CDR3 protein: SVEVFSSYEQY

CDR3 length: 13
V gene: TRBV11-1
CDR3 protein: ASSLWSSDQETQY

CDR3 length: 17
V gene: TRBV4-1
CDR3 protein: ASSQETSGDPYSTDTQY

CDR3 length: 11
V gene: TRBV10-3
CDR3 protein: AISGDLEETQY

CDR3 length: 13
V gene: TRBV27
CDR3 protein: ASSSRLAGDGEQY

CDR3 length: 12
V gene: TRBV29-1
CDR3 protein: SVTPGQLPNGYT

CDR3 length: 9
V gene: TRBV5-1
CDR3 protein: ARGPNTEAF

CDR3 length: 11
V gene: TRBV29-1
CDR3 protein: SVFSGPLYEQY

CDR3 length: 13
V gene: TRBV29-1
CDR3 protein: SVALLAGDPYEQY

CDR3 length: 12
V gene: TRBV12-5
CDR3 protein: ASGLGQGWDIQY

CDR3 length: 10
V gene: TRBV9
CDR3 protein: ASSVGEVEQF

CDR3 length: 11
V gene: TRBV7-7
CDR3 protein: ASSLRLRETQY

CDR3 length: 14
V gene: TRBV4-3
CDR3 protein: ASSQATSGRVGGLF

CDR3 length: 14
V gene: TRBV12-2
CDR3 protein: ASRLGRGRDQETQY

CDR3 length: 14
V gene: TRBV7-9
CDR3 protein: ASSSAVDVRTSPLH

CDR3 length: 13
V gene: TRBV6-5
CDR3 protein: ASSTFWETNTEAF

CDR3 length: 10
V gene: TRBV19
CDR3 protein: ASSSGVQPQH

CDR3 length: 12
V gene: TRBV28
CDR3 protein: ASSSGASDSPLH

CDR3 length: 14
V gene: TRBV11-2
CDR3 protein: ASSLEWLSSYNEQF

CDR3 length: 11
V gene: TRBV2
CDR3 protein: ASTRLQGETQY

CDR3 length: 13
V gene: TRBV5-4
CDR3 protein: ASSLSSGSSYEQY

CDR3 length: 11
V gene: TRBV27
CDR3 protein: ASSWTGADEQF

CDR3 length: 12
V gene: TRBV5-4
CDR3 protein: ASSFGAPGNEQY

CDR3 length: 11
V gene: TRBV19
CDR3 protein: ASSIALHQPQH

CDR3 length: 13
V gene: TRBV28
CDR3 protein: ASSFRDGINYGYT

CDR3 length: 14
V gene: TRBV5-8
CDR3 protein: ASSWGQVVSNQPQH

CDR3 length: 10
V gene: TRBV11-2
CDR3 protein: ASSLVFGGQY

CDR3 length: 12
V gene: TRBV6-5
CDR3 protein: ASSLAAYQETQY

CDR3 length: 10
V gene: TRBV2
CDR3 protein: ASSDGNAEAF